This T cell receptor (beta chain) derives from a study of blood T cell repertoires in COVID-19. Study as a whole: Acute and convalescent COVID-19 samples came from the United States, Italy and Spain.

Per the study methods: Amplifying reference gene primers gave estimates of nucleated cell counts. TCRdb's copy holds only in-frame clones and misses some; the assay was immunoSEQ multiplex PCR. V, J and clone size derive from that table, while D and trimming were established from the DNA sequence. The data contain more than 200,000 clones, 65% to 85% of them singletons. V shed 0 bases and J shed 0 bases, with 6 bases lying between them. CDR3 size: 15 residues. Germline CDR1 MNHEY, CDR2 SMNVEV (reference sequence). V usage is TRBV27 and J usage is TRBJ1-3; D is unclear. The sequenced sample consisted of peripheral blood. The receptor was isolated from a middle-aged woman with active or convalescent COVID-19. CDR3 coding DNA: TGTGCCAGCAGTTTATCGTGGGCCTCTGGAAACACCATATATTTT. It encodes CASSLSWASGNTIYF.